This entry lists 9 T cell receptor beta chains sequenced from one sample in a study of cytomegalovirus exposure and HLA in healthy donors. Libraries were prepared by immunoSEQ multiplex PCR; TCRdb keeps only in-frame clonotypes and omits some of them. The sample has about 160,000 clones, roughly 86% seen once; the top ten hold under 4.5%. Sample: PBMCs. The source is a young man in good health and CMV-seropositive.

The chain recombines TRBV9 with TRBJ2-3; D perhaps matches TRBD1 (5 bases). Germline V gene lookup returns CDR1 SGDLS and CDR2 YYNGEE. The V gene lost 6 bases and the J gene lost 11 bases, with 19 bases spanning the gap. CDR3 length: 13 residues. The CDR3 DNA is TGTGCCAGCAACTCCCAGGGTTTTGGTGGGCAGTATTTT. Encoded protein: CASNSQGFGGQYF.

The rearrangement links TRBV5-1 to TRBJ2-7, with 7 bases matching TRBD2. CDR1 SGHRS and CDR2 YFSETQ come from the germline V gene. This CDR3 contains 15 residues. With V trimmed by 4 bases and J by 2 bases, 9 bases remained unmatched. Here the CDR3 DNA reads TGCGCCAGCAGCCTGGGAAGCGGGGATCCCTACGAGCAGTACTTC. Translation gives CASSLGSGDPYEQYF.

The gene calls are TRBV4-1 and TRBJ2-3; D call uncertain. Deletions cut 3 bases from V and 6 bases from J, with 10 bases between. The CDR3 has 13 residues. CDR1 is MGHRA, CDR2 YSYEKL, per germline. The DNA for the CDR3 is TGCGCCAGCAGCCAGTCTCCAGTTGATACGCAGTATTTT. This encodes CASSQSPVDTQYF.

The chain links TRBV27 to TRBJ2-1; D unclear. The CDR3 totals 13 residues. CDR1 is MNHEY and CDR2 is SMNVEV in the germline V gene (reference sequence). Trimming removed 7 bases from V and 6 bases from J, with 13 bases in between. In nucleotides, the CDR3 is TGTGCCAGCAAACGAGCCGGTTTCAATGAGCAGTTCTTC. Protein sequence: CASKRAGFNEQFF.

The gene calls are TRBV6-5 and TRBJ2-5, with D perhaps TRBD2 (6 bases). Between the trimmed V and J ends, which lost 4 bases and 2 bases, there was a span of 14 bases. CDR1 is MNHEY and CDR2 is SVGAGI in the germline V gene. This CDR3 comprises 15 residues. CDR3 DNA sequence: TGTGCCAGCAGTTCGTCCGGGAGTTCGCAAGAGACCCAGTACTTC. This sequence encodes CASSSSGSSQETQYF.

The V and J genes are TRBV9 and TRBJ2-4, with D unclear. The germline CDR1 and CDR2 sequences are SGDLS and YYNGEE. V dropped 0 bases and J dropped 7 bases, with 11 bases sitting between them. There are 14 residues in the CDR3. The CDR3 coding sequence is TGTGCCAGCAGCGTAGGTGGCAGTTCGAACATTCAGTACTTC. As protein: CASSVGGSSNIQYF.

The V and J genes are TRBV6-5 and TRBJ1-1; D ambiguous. This CDR3 contains 13 residues. Germline values: CDR1 MNHEY, CDR2 SVGAGI. The germline V and J ends were trimmed by 6 bases and 4 bases, with 12 bases remaining between them. CDR3 amino acids: CASRGSGGTEAFF. CDR3 in DNA: TGTGCCAGCAGGGGGTCGGGAGGCACTGAAGCTTTCTTT.

The chain joins TRBV7-2 to TRBJ1-4, with D possibly TRBD1 on 5 matching bases. Germline assignment: CDR1 SGHTA and CDR2 FQGNSA. The CDR3 covers 14 residues. Trimming stripped 1 base from V and 5 bases from J, with 8 bases between. The CDR3 reads CASSLEGLNEKLFF. The CDR3, as DNA: TGTGCCAGCAGCTTAGAGGGGCTCAATGAAAAACTGTTTTTT.

The rearrangement links TRBV28 to TRBJ1-1; 7 bases match TRBD1. CDR3 length equals 14 residues. Germline V gene data show CDR1 as MDHEN and CDR2 as SYDVKM. With V trimmed by 3 bases and J by 6 bases, 7 bases remained unmatched. The CDR3 region is CASSLRGRGAEAFF. CDR3 nucleotides: TGTGCCAGCAGTTTGAGGGGGCGGGGGGCTGAAGCTTTCTTT.